This TCR beta chain comes out of a study of blood T cell repertoires in COVID-19. Sequencing was performed with immunoSEQ multiplex PCR; in TCRdb, only in-frame clones are kept and a portion is missing. The sample shows 200,000 to 250,000 clones, over 75% of them seen only once. The sample was peripheral blood. The sequence was collected from a human donor in a cohort sampled during active COVID-19.

The CDR3 region is CASSLRTSGKNIQYF. The CDR3 DNA sequence: TGCGCCAGCAGCTTGCGAACTAGCGGCAAAAACATTCAGTACTTC. V and J are TRBV5-1 and TRBJ2-4; 8 nucleotides agree with TRBD2. The V gene end was trimmed by 1 base and the J gene end by 3 bases; junction bases not matched to a gene: 3. The V gene's germline CDR1 is SGHRS and CDR2 YFSETQ. The CDR3 is 15 amino acids. Drawing the rest from reference TRBV5-1 and TRBJ2-4, the complete variable domain is KAGVTQTPRYLIKTRGQQVTLSCSPISGHRSVSWYQQTPGQGLQFLFEYFSETQRNKGNFPGRFSGRQFSNSRSEMNVSTLELGDSALYLCASSLRTSGKNIQYFGAGTRLSVL.